This T cell receptor beta chain originates from a study of shared clonotypes between healthy human individuals. Profiled with immunoSEQ multiplex PCR; TCRdb holds only in-frame clones, not every one. The data hold under 600,000 clones, with about three quarters observed a single time. Whole-study results and caveats: The researchers took only blood, and tissue repertoires probably look different.

CDR3 length: 13 amino acids. V lost 4 bases and J lost 6, with 16 bases in between. Germline V gives CDR1 SQVTM, CDR2 ANQGSEA. The donors were adults (healthy and HIV-negative) with no recent acute infections or vaccinations. Genomic DNA for unsorted samples was obtained from about 90 million PBMCs. Notes on this clone: What it binds is not known.

The receptor comes from a woman aged 40 to 50 in good health. Some clones in this sample may be carry-over from other donors' samples. The sequenced material came from PBMCs. The chain has TRBV29-1 and TRBJ2-7, with D perhaps TRBD1 (7 bases). DNA of the CDR3: TGCAGCGTTGCTTGGCAGGGGGGTTTCGAGCAGTACTTC. Its protein product is CSVAWQGGFEQYF.